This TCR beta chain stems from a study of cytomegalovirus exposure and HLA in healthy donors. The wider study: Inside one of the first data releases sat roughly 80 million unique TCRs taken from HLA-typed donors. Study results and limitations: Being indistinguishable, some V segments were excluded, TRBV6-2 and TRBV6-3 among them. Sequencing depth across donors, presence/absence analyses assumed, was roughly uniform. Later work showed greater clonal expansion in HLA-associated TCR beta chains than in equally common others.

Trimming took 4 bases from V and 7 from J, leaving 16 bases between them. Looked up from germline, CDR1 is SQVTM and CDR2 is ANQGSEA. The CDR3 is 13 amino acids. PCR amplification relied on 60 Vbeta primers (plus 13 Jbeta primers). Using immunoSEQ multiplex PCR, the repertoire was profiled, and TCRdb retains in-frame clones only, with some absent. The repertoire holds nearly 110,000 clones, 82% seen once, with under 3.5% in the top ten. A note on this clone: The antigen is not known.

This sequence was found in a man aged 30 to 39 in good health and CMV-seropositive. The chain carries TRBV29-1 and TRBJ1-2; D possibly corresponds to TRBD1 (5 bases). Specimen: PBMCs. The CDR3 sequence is CSVAGSQRGGYTF. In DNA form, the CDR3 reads TGCAGCGTTGCCGGGTCCCAAAGGGGTGGCTACACCTTC.